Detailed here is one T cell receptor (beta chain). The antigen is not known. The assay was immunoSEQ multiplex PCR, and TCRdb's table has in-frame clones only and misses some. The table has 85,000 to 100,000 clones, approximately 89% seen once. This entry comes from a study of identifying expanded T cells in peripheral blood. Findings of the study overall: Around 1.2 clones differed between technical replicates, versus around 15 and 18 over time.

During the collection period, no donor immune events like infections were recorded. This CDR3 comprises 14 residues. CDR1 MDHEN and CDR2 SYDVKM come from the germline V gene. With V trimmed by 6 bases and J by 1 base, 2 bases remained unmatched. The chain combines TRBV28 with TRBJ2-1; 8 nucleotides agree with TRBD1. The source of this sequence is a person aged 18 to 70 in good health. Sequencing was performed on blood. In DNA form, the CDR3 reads TGTGCCAGCAGGACAGGGGAGTCCTACAATGAGCAGTTCTTC. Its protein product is CASRTGESYNEQFF.